This TCR beta chain was found in a study of OX40 agonist ivuxolimab in advanced cancers. Study-level information: Enrolled patients in dose escalation had cancers that were hepatocellular carcinoma, melanoma, renal cell or head and neck cancer.

Peripheral blood came from all dose cohorts at three timepoints. Sequencing was performed with immunoSEQ multiplex PCR; in TCRdb, only in-frame clones are kept and a portion is missing. The sample lists about 73,000 clones, approximately 91% seen once, with 0.7% to 1% in the top ten. V was cut by 2 bases and J by 1 base, with 15 bases left in between. Germline CDR1 reads LNHDA; CDR2 reads SQIVND (reference sequence). The CDR3 spans 16 residues. This receptor was taken from an adult with an advanced solid tumor such as melanoma, head and neck, liver or kidney cancer. The J gene is TRBJ2-7, the V gene TRBV19; TRBD2 might be the D (6 bases). This specimen was CD4+ or CD8+ T cells sorted from blood, taken in a trial of the OX40 agonist ivuxolimab. CDR3 sequence (DNA): TGTGCCAGTAGTATAATATCATCAGCGGGTTCCTACGAGCAGTACTTC. Protein product: CASSIISSAGSYEQYF.